Sequencing of this T cell receptor (beta chain) was carried out in a study of T cell responses to AZD1222 COVID-19 vaccine. The study, taken as a whole, reports: Close to half of all spike-specific TCRs reportedly target regions of the variants that are unmutated. The donors showed a predominance of white British ancestry and of females, with possible underestimation of clonal diversity. Spike-specific TCR breadth and depth both grew after two AZD1222 doses.

Assay used: immunoSEQ multiplex PCR; TCRdb lists only in-frame clones, some missing. In the table there are approximately 130,000 clones, 85% to 95% of which are singletons. With 3 bases removed from V and 7 bases from J, the gap between germline ends came to 22 bases. There are 17 residues in the CDR3. Germline CDR1 and CDR2: SGHTA and FQGNSA. The table lists this clone with a count of one. Antigen unknown. The sequenced sample was peripheral blood, obtained on day 0 of AZD1222 vaccination. The receptor was isolated from an adult in good health. J is TRBJ1-5 and V is TRBV7-2, with TRBD1 as a possible D gene (5 bases). The CDR3 coding sequence is TGTGCCAGCAGCTTGTATTCCGGGACCGTTAACGGACAGCCCCAGCATTTT. It specifies CASSLYSGTVNGQPQHF. The entire variable domain, with the rest obtained from reference TRBV7-2 and TRBJ1-5, is as follows: GAGVSQSPSNKVTEKGKDVELRCDPISGHTALYWYRQSLGQGLEFLIYFQGNSAPDKSGLPSDRFSAERTGGSVSTLTIQRTQQEDSAVYLCASSLYSGTVNGQPQHFGDGTRLSIL.